These T cell receptor beta chains were read from a single sample in a study of blood T cell repertoires in COVID-19. Repertoires were generated with immunoSEQ multiplex PCR, while TCRdb's copy carries only in-frame clones and drops some. The sample yields about 300,000 clones, 80% to 95% seen once. Sequencing input: peripheral blood. These receptor sequences come from a young woman with COVID-19, enrolled during active disease. The CDR3 runs from the conserved cysteine through the conserved F or W. D genes are given only for firm matches. Clone size, where shown, is once, few, many, or a class for clones that have expanded.

abundance: .
d_gene: TRBD2
j_gene: TRBJ2-5
v_gene: TRBV5-4
CDR3aa: CASSLTSGRGMGETQYF
CDR3nt: TGTGCCAGCAGTTTGACTAGCGGGAGGGGCATGGGAGAGACCCAGTACTTC

abundance: .
d_gene: TRBD1
j_gene: TRBJ2-7
v_gene: TRBV4-3
CDR3aa: CASSDRGEQYF
CDR3nt: TGCGCCAGCAGCGACAGGGGCGAGCAGTACTTC

abundance: .
d_gene: TRBD1
j_gene: TRBJ1-1
v_gene: TRBV5-4
CDR3aa: CASSWTGRNTEAFF
CDR3nt: TGTGCCAGCAGCTGGACAGGGCGGAACACTGAAGCTTTCTTT

abundance: .
d_gene: .
j_gene: TRBJ2-7
v_gene: TRBV6-2/TRBV6-3
CDR3aa: CASSYGGASYEQYF
CDR3nt: TGTGCCAGCAGTTACGGTGGGGCCAGCTACGAGCAGTACTTC

abundance: .
d_gene: .
j_gene: TRBJ1-3
v_gene: TRBV21-1
CDR3aa: CASSTRGRGPGNTIYF
CDR3nt: TGTGCCAGCAGCACCCGGGGCAGGGGACCTGGAAACACCATATATTTT

abundance: once
d_gene: .
j_gene: TRBJ1-1
v_gene: TRBV19
CDR3aa: CASSIDRDTEAFF
CDR3nt: TGTGCCAGTAGTATAGACAGGGATACTGAAGCTTTCTTT

abundance: .
d_gene: .
j_gene: TRBJ1-1
v_gene: TRBV18
CDR3aa: CASSPEPGNTEAFF
CDR3nt: TGTGCCAGCTCACCAGAGCCGGGGAACACTGAAGCTTTCTTT

abundance: .
d_gene: TRBD1
j_gene: TRBJ1-5
v_gene: TRBV6-1
CDR3aa: CASSRTGANQPQHF
CDR3nt: TGTGCCAGCAGCCGGACAGGGGCCAATCAGCCCCAGCATTTT

abundance: .
d_gene: .
j_gene: TRBJ2-7
v_gene: TRBV5-1
CDR3aa: CASSLDQGGDEQYF
CDR3nt: TGCGCCAGCAGCTTGGATCAGGGCGGAGACGAGCAGTACTTC

abundance: .
d_gene: .
j_gene: TRBJ1-3
v_gene: TRBV7-2
CDR3aa: CASSQSSNLLSGNTIYF
CDR3nt: TGTGCCAGCAGCCAGTCCTCAAATCTCCTCTCTGGAAACACCATATATTTT

abundance: .
d_gene: .
j_gene: TRBJ2-1
v_gene: TRBV11-2
CDR3aa: CASSFTGYNEQFF
CDR3nt: TGTGCCAGCAGCTTCACGGGGTACAATGAGCAGTTCTTC

abundance: .
d_gene: .
j_gene: TRBJ2-7
v_gene: TRBV5-4
CDR3aa: CASSSGGLLVYEQYF
CDR3nt: TGTGCCAGCAGCTCCGGCGGACTCTTGGTCTACGAGCAGTACTTC

abundance: .
d_gene: TRBD1
j_gene: TRBJ2-7
v_gene: TRBV6-5
CDR3aa: CASTLTGLYEQYF
CDR3nt: TGTGCCAGCACCTTGACAGGGCTCTACGAGCAGTACTTC

abundance: .
d_gene: TRBD2
j_gene: TRBJ2-1
v_gene: TRBV19
CDR3aa: CASSMPNIAGGGNEQFF
CDR3nt: TGTGCCAGTAGTATGCCCAATATAGCGGGAGGGGGGAATGAGCAGTTCTTC

abundance: .
d_gene: TRBD1
j_gene: TRBJ2-2
v_gene: TRBV28
CDR3aa: CASSLWGQGVTGELFF
CDR3nt: TGTGCCAGCAGTTTATGGGGACAGGGGGTAACCGGGGAGCTGTTTTTT

abundance: .
d_gene: TRBD2
j_gene: TRBJ2-5
v_gene: TRBV13
CDR3aa: CASSLGLAGVSGETQYF
CDR3nt: TGTGCCAGCAGCTTAGGCCTAGCGGGAGTTTCTGGAGAGACCCAGTACTTC

abundance: many
d_gene: .
j_gene: TRBJ2-7
v_gene: TRBV5-1
CDR3aa: CASSIRREQYF
CDR3nt: TGCGCCAGCAGTATTAGGAGGGAGCAGTACTTC

abundance: .
d_gene: .
j_gene: TRBJ1-4
v_gene: TRBV5-1
CDR3aa: CASSHTGATNEKLFF
CDR3nt: TGCGCCAGCAGCCACACCGGAGCAACTAATGAAAAACTGTTTTTT

abundance: .
d_gene: TRBD1
j_gene: TRBJ1-3
v_gene: TRBV29-1
CDR3aa: CSVTLTGDSGNTIYF
CDR3nt: TGCAGCGTCACGTTAACAGGGGATTCTGGAAACACCATATATTTT

abundance: .
d_gene: .
j_gene: TRBJ2-3
v_gene: TRBV15
CDR3aa: CATSRLRRGTDTQYF
CDR3nt: TGTGCCACCAGCAGACTCCGACGGGGCACAGATACGCAGTATTTT

abundance: .
d_gene: .
j_gene: TRBJ1-6
v_gene: TRBV5-1
CDR3aa: CASSPSGVTDSPLHF
CDR3nt: TGCGCCAGCAGCCCCTCGGGGGTGACAGATTCACCCCTCCACTTT

abundance: .
d_gene: .
j_gene: TRBJ1-2
v_gene: TRBV11-2
CDR3aa: CASSLEAGLGYTF
CDR3nt: TGTGCCAGCAGCTTAGAAGCGGGCCTTGGCTACACCTTC

abundance: once
d_gene: .
j_gene: TRBJ2-3
v_gene: TRBV5-1
CDR3aa: CASSSGSTDTQYF
CDR3nt: TGCGCCAGCAGCTCCGGGAGCACAGATACGCAGTATTTT

abundance: .
d_gene: TRBD2
j_gene: TRBJ2-3
v_gene: TRBV10-3
CDR3aa: CATNPLAADTDTQYF
CDR3nt: TGTGCCACCAACCCGCTAGCGGCCGACACAGATACGCAGTATTTT

abundance: .
d_gene: TRBD1
j_gene: TRBJ2-7
v_gene: TRBV4-3
CDR3aa: CASSQDSGQSSYEQYF
CDR3nt: TGCGCCAGCAGCCAAGATTCGGGACAGAGCTCCTACGAGCAGTACTTC

abundance: .
d_gene: TRBD2
j_gene: TRBJ2-3
v_gene: TRBV30
CDR3aa: CAWREGREYF
CDR3nt: TGTGCCTGGCGCGAAGGGAGGGAGTATTTT

abundance: once
d_gene: TRBD2
j_gene: TRBJ2-2
v_gene: TRBV10-3
CDR3aa: CAGGLERTGELFF
CDR3nt: TGTGCCGGCGGACTAGAGCGTACCGGGGAGCTGTTTTTT

abundance: .
d_gene: TRBD2
j_gene: TRBJ2-1
v_gene: TRBV7-2
CDR3aa: CASSLGLAGLYNEQFF
CDR3nt: TGTGCCAGCAGCTTAGGACTAGCGGGCCTATACAATGAGCAGTTCTTC

abundance: .
d_gene: TRBD2
j_gene: TRBJ2-1
v_gene: TRBV7-3
CDR3aa: CASSLNGRLNNEQFF
CDR3nt: TGTGCCAGCAGCTTAAACGGGAGGTTAAACAATGAGCAGTTCTTC

abundance: .
d_gene: TRBD1
j_gene: TRBJ2-5
v_gene: TRBV18
CDR3aa: CASSPRNRGLQETQYF
CDR3nt: TGTGCCAGCTCACCAAGGAACAGGGGGCTTCAAGAGACCCAGTACTTC

abundance: .
d_gene: .
j_gene: TRBJ1-1
v_gene: TRBV3-1/TRBV3-2
CDR3aa: CASSQDGAGLGSFF
CDR3nt: TGTGCCAGCAGCCAAGATGGTGCGGGGCTGGGCTCTTTCTTT

abundance: .
d_gene: .
j_gene: TRBJ1-1
v_gene: TRBV19
CDR3aa: CASRGTTGNTEAFF
CDR3nt: TGTGCCAGTAGAGGAACGACAGGGAACACTGAAGCTTTCTTT

abundance: .
d_gene: TRBD1
j_gene: TRBJ2-7
v_gene: TRBV3-1/TRBV3-2
CDR3aa: CASSHGTATYEQYF
CDR3nt: TGTGCCAGCAGCCATGGGACAGCAACCTACGAGCAGTACTTC

abundance: .
d_gene: .
j_gene: TRBJ1-4
v_gene: TRBV6-5
CDR3aa: CASTPGGTNEKLFF
CDR3nt: TGTGCCAGCACCCCGGGCGGGACTAATGAAAAACTGTTTTTT

abundance: few
d_gene: .
j_gene: TRBJ2-1
v_gene: TRBV6-5
CDR3aa: CASSTTSYNEQFF
CDR3nt: TGTGCCAGCAGCACTACTAGTTACAATGAGCAGTTCTTC

abundance: .
d_gene: TRBD2
j_gene: TRBJ2-5
v_gene: TRBV11-3
CDR3aa: CASSEVAGGKETQYF
CDR3nt: TGTGCCAGCAGCGAGGTAGCGGGAGGTAAAGAGACCCAGTACTTC

abundance: once
d_gene: .
j_gene: TRBJ2-7
v_gene: TRBV29-1
CDR3aa: CSARSGSYEQYF
CDR3nt: TGCAGCGCCCGGAGCGGTTCCTACGAGCAGTACTTC

abundance: once
d_gene: .
j_gene: TRBJ1-2
v_gene: TRBV27
CDR3aa: CASSPNGANYGYTF
CDR3nt: TGTGCCAGCAGTCCCAACGGAGCTAACTATGGCTACACCTTC

abundance: once
d_gene: TRBD1
j_gene: TRBJ1-6
v_gene: TRBV10-2
CDR3aa: CASGTDPNSPLHF
CDR3nt: TGCGCCAGCGGGACAGACCCTAATTCACCCCTCCACTTT

abundance: many
d_gene: TRBD2
j_gene: TRBJ2-2
v_gene: TRBV6-2/TRBV6-3
CDR3aa: CASSATSGRAGELFF
CDR3nt: TGTGCCAGCAGTGCGACTAGCGGGAGGGCCGGGGAGCTGTTTTTT

abundance: .
d_gene: .
j_gene: TRBJ2-7
v_gene: TRBV6-5
CDR3aa: CAIQHRDGGYEQYF
CDR3nt: TGTGCCATCCAGCACAGGGACGGAGGTTACGAGCAGTACTTC

abundance: .
d_gene: .
j_gene: TRBJ2-3
v_gene: TRBV2
CDR3aa: CASVEQGSTDTQYF
CDR3nt: TGTGCCAGCGTGGAACAGGGAAGCACAGATACGCAGTATTTT

abundance: few
d_gene: .
j_gene: TRBJ1-2
v_gene: TRBV28
CDR3aa: CASSFGGNYGYTF
CDR3nt: TGTGCCAGCAGTTTCGGGGGTAACTATGGCTACACCTTC

abundance: .
d_gene: .
j_gene: TRBJ1-1
v_gene: TRBV28
CDR3aa: CASSRRWAREAFF
CDR3nt: TGTGCCAGCAGTCGCCGGTGGGCCCGCGAAGCTTTCTTT

abundance: .
d_gene: TRBD2
j_gene: TRBJ2-3
v_gene: TRBV2
CDR3aa: CASPGLATDTQYF
CDR3nt: TGTGCCAGTCCGGGACTAGCTACAGATACGCAGTATTTT

abundance: .
d_gene: TRBD1
j_gene: TRBJ2-7
v_gene: TRBV7-2
CDR3aa: CASSSRDRWNEQYF
CDR3nt: TGTGCCAGCAGCTCCCGGGACAGGTGGAACGAGCAGTACTTC

abundance: once
d_gene: TRBD1
j_gene: TRBJ2-6
v_gene: TRBV27
CDR3aa: CASSLVSRGHSVIGANVLTF
CDR3nt: TGTGCCAGCAGTTTAGTTTCGAGGGGGCACTCAGTGATTGGGGCCAACGTCCTGACTTTC

abundance: .
d_gene: TRBD2
j_gene: TRBJ2-1
v_gene: TRBV28
CDR3aa: CASSLVLAGQKGEQFF
CDR3nt: TGTGCCAGCAGTTTGGTACTAGCGGGCCAGAAGGGTGAGCAGTTCTTC

abundance: .
d_gene: .
j_gene: TRBJ2-3
v_gene: TRBV5-1
CDR3aa: CASRPGTSDTDTQYF
CDR3nt: TGCGCCAGCAGGCCGGGGACATCTGACACAGATACGCAGTATTTT

abundance: .
d_gene: .
j_gene: TRBJ2-6
v_gene: TRBV28
CDR3aa: CASSPSSGANVLTF
CDR3nt: TGTGCCAGCAGTCCGTCCTCTGGGGCCAACGTCCTGACTTTC

abundance: .
d_gene: TRBD1
j_gene: TRBJ1-2
v_gene: TRBV30
CDR3aa: CAWRNPGQTLYGYTF
CDR3nt: TGTGCCTGGAGAAATCCGGGACAGACCCTCTATGGCTACACCTTC

abundance: .
d_gene: .
j_gene: TRBJ1-4
v_gene: TRBV11-2
CDR3aa: CASSLDRGNEKLFF
CDR3nt: TGTGCCAGCAGCTTAGACAGGGGTAATGAAAAACTGTTTTTT

abundance: .
d_gene: TRBD1
j_gene: TRBJ2-7
v_gene: TRBV6-5
CDR3aa: CASSTGESSYEQYF
CDR3nt: TGTGCCAGCAGCACAGGGGAAAGCTCCTACGAGCAGTACTTC

abundance: .
d_gene: .
j_gene: TRBJ2-7
v_gene: TRBV27
CDR3aa: CASSLAQAYEQYF
CDR3nt: TGTGCCAGCAGTTTAGCACAGGCGTACGAGCAGTACTTC

abundance: .
d_gene: TRBD1
j_gene: TRBJ1-2
v_gene: TRBV27
CDR3aa: CASSPPRVDRAQDYTF
CDR3nt: TGTGCCAGCAGTCCACCCCGGGTTGACAGGGCGCAGGACTACACCTTC

abundance: .
d_gene: TRBD1
j_gene: TRBJ2-2
v_gene: TRBV6-6
CDR3aa: CASSRRQGVTGELFF
CDR3nt: TGTGCCAGCAGCCGCCGACAGGGGGTGACCGGGGAGCTGTTTTTT

abundance: once
d_gene: TRBD2
j_gene: TRBJ2-1
v_gene: TRBV5-1
CDR3aa: CASSVRTSGRWSEQFF
CDR3nt: TGCGCCAGCAGCGTCCGGACTAGCGGGAGGTGGTCTGAGCAGTTCTTC

abundance: .
d_gene: TRBD2
j_gene: TRBJ2-1
v_gene: TRBV7-3
CDR3aa: CASSPSPGLADNEQFF
CDR3nt: TGTGCCAGCAGCCCAAGTCCGGGACTAGCTGACAATGAGCAGTTCTTC